Shown below are 28 T cell receptor beta chains from a single sample sequenced in a study of CXCR3-negative and CXCR3-positive naive CD8 T cells. The authors prepared UMI-labeled TRB cDNA libraries by 5' RACE. One entry per CDR3 protein, without DNA, is what TCRdb gives after re-calling the 5' RACE reads. Its listing shows 70,000 to 100,000 distinct CDR3 sequences. The sequenced sample was naive CXCR3- CD8+ T cells from blood. Described subset: CD45RO-CCR7+CD27+CD95- naive CD8+ T cells lacking CXCR3 (TNR3-). These receptors were obtained from a human donor in good health. Some clones in this sample may be carry-over from other donors' samples.

The chain carries TRBV3-1 and TRBJ2-7; TCRdb outputs TRBD1, but without DNA this stays unchecked. CDR3 size: 15 residues. The germline gives CDR1 LGHDT, CDR2 YNNKEL (reference sequence). CDR3 residues: CASSPAGGGVYEQYF.

This rearrangement joins TRBV6-2 or TRBV6-3 to TRBJ2-7. This CDR3 is 13 amino acids long. Germline V CDR1 and CDR2: MNHEY, SVGEGT. CDR3 amino acids: CASSYLAAYEQYF.

This rearrangement joins TRBV23-1 to TRBJ1-5. TRBV23-1 is marked as an open reading frame, function uncertain. The CDR3 sequence is 17 residues long. The CDR3 reads CASSRTIGTGGNQPQHF.

The V call is TRBV20-1, the J call TRBJ2-1; the D call from TCRdb, TRBD2, cannot be confirmed without DNA. Germline V CDR1 and CDR2: DFQATT, SNEGSKA (reference sequence). This CDR3 contains 14 residues. CDR3 protein: CSAVSSFLAAEQFF.

The chain is built from TRBV28 and TRBJ2-3; the TCRdb D gene call, TRBD1, has no DNA to confirm it. Germline assignment: CDR1 MDHEN and CDR2 SYDVKM. The CDR3 consists of 18 residues. CDR3 sequence reads: CASSSVPGLPPSTDTQYF.

The chain combines TRBV29-1 with TRBJ2-7; there is no DNA to check the TCRdb D call of TRBD1. The CDR3 is 14 residues long. The V gene's germline CDR1 is SQVTM and CDR2 ANQGSEA. The CDR3 loop is CSVAGGSLSYEQYF.

V and J are TRBV10-3 and TRBJ2-2. The CDR3 is made up of 13 amino acids. CDR1 and CDR2 from the germline V gene are ENHRY and SYGVKD. CDR3 amino acids: CAISESGSGELFF.

J is TRBJ2-7 and V is TRBV4-2. Germline CDR1 reads LGHNA; CDR2 reads YNFKEQ. This CDR3 is 14 amino acids long. The CDR3 loop is CASSQVPNSYEQYF.

V gene TRBV6-5 combines with J gene TRBJ2-1; TCRdb picks TRBD1, but there is no DNA to check that call. CDR1 is MNHEY, CDR2 SVGAGI, per germline. The CDR3 extends over 16 amino acids. The chain's CDR3 is CASRDGLGVAYNEQFF.

The V gene is TRBV20-1, the J gene TRBJ2-1; TCRdb proposes TRBD1, but this gene call is untestable without DNA. Germline V gives CDR1 DFQATT, CDR2 SNEGSKA (reference sequence). The CDR3 contains 13 residues. The CDR3 protein is CSASSGSYNEQFF.

The gene calls are TRBV18 and TRBJ1-2; with no DNA, the TCRdb D assignment of TRBD1 cannot be verified. The CDR3 has 15 residues. The germline V gene has CDR1 KGHSH and CDR2 LQKENI. CDR3 region: CASSPPRGLGDGYTF.

The chain joins TRBV27 to TRBJ2-2. The CDR3 loop spans 13 amino acids. CDR1 MNHEY and CDR2 SMNVEV come from the germline V gene (reference sequence). This CDR3 reads CASSFTNTGELFF.

V is TRBV7-9 and J is TRBJ2-5; as DNA is missing, the TRBD1 call by TCRdb cannot be tested. This CDR3 is built from 14 residues. Germline V gene lookup returns CDR1 SEHNR and CDR2 FQNEAQ (reference sequence). This CDR3 reads CASRQLTGEETQYF. The variable domain in full, with the rest retrieved from reference TRBV7-9 and TRBJ2-5, is DTGVSQNPRHKITKRGQNVTFRCDPISEHNRLYWYRQTLGQGPEFLTYFQNEAQLEKSRLLSDRFSAERPKGSFSTLEIQRTEQGDSAMYLCASRQLTGEETQYFGPGTRLLVL.

The rearrangement joins TRBV5-1 to TRBJ2-2; the D gene TCRdb calls, TRBD2, cannot be checked with no DNA. The length of the CDR3 is 15 residues. Germline V gives CDR1 SGHRS, CDR2 YFSETQ. The CDR3 spells CASSFSQKSGGELFF.

The chain joins TRBV12-3 or TRBV12-4 to TRBJ2-7; TCRdb proposes TRBD2, but this gene call is untestable without DNA. The CDR3 sequence is 14 residues long. The chain's CDR3 is CASRHPGLGGEQYF.

The genes are TRBV7-6 and TRBJ1-4. The CDR3 has 14 residues. The germline CDR1 and CDR2 sequences are SGHVS and FNYEAQ. CDR3 sequence: CASSDEATNEKLFF.

The V gene is TRBV5-1, the J gene TRBJ2-6; checking the TCRdb D call of TRBD2 is not possible without DNA. This CDR3 spans 16 amino acids. Per germline, CDR1 SGHRS and CDR2 YFSETQ. This chain's CDR3 is CASSSSILSGANVLTF.

This chain links TRBV7-6 with TRBJ2-7; the TCRdb call, TRBD1, lacks DNA for checking. The CDR3 is made up of 15 amino acids. CDR1 is SGHVS and CDR2 is FNYEAQ in the germline V gene. The CDR3 protein is CASSTAGGGTYEQYF.

The chain is built from TRBV9 and TRBJ2-1. The length of the CDR3 is 13 residues. CDR1 is SGDLS and CDR2 is YYNGEE in the germline V gene. The CDR3 protein is CASSVERQHEQFF.

The V and J genes are TRBV12-5 and TRBJ2-2; lacking DNA, the TRBD2 call made by TCRdb goes unchecked. Per germline, CDR1 LGHNT and CDR2 FRNRAP. The CDR3 runs to 13 residues. This CDR3 reads CASLSEDTGELFF.

V and J are TRBV4-3 and TRBJ2-3; there is no DNA to check the TCRdb D call of TRBD1. This CDR3 has 18 amino acids. Germline V gene sequence: CDR1 LGHNA, CDR2 YSLEER. The CDR3 sequence is CASSQDWSGGQSTDTQYF.

This rearrangement joins TRBV29-1 to TRBJ2-2; there is no DNA to check the TCRdb D call of TRBD1. The CDR3 length is 15 residues. Per the germline V gene, CDR1 is SQVTM and CDR2 is ANQGSEA. CDR3 amino acids: CSVEGGQANTGELFF.

Here the CDR3 reads CASSEPNEQFF. The chain recombines TRBV5-4 with TRBJ2-1. CDR1 SGHNT and CDR2 YYREEE come from the germline V gene (reference sequence). CDR3 length: 11 residues.

The chain recombines TRBV7-9 with TRBJ2-4; lacking DNA, the TRBD1 call made by TCRdb goes unchecked. Germline V gene lookup returns CDR1 SEHNR and CDR2 FQNEAQ (reference sequence). The CDR3 is 14 residues long. CDR3 region: CASSSPQGKNIQYF.

This sequence joins TRBV6-6 and TRBJ2-5; checking the TCRdb D call of TRBD2 is not possible without DNA. CDR3 length equals 18 residues. Germline CDR1 reads MNHNY; CDR2 reads SVGAGI (reference sequence). CDR3: CASSYPGTSGGTQETQYF.

This chain connects TRBV10-3 to TRBJ2-7; TCRdb picks TRBD2, but there is no DNA to check that call. The length of the CDR3 is 16 residues. Looked up from germline, CDR1 is ENHRY and CDR2 is SYGVKD. The CDR3 here is CAISEPSGSDSYEQYF.

The V gene is TRBV11-2, the J gene TRBJ2-7. CDR3 length: 14 residues. Germline V gene data show CDR1 as SGHAT and CDR2 as FQNNGV. The CDR3 is CASSLGFAGYEQYF.

The V call is TRBV11-2, the J call TRBJ1-1. The CDR3 has 15 residues. Germline CDR1 SGHAT, CDR2 FQNNGV. The CDR3 reads CASCTTRNMNTEAFF.